What follows is one T cell receptor beta chain and its context. The antigen is not known. V shed 4 bases, J shed 0 bases, and the junction held 3 bases outside the gene matches. CDR3 size: 15 residues. In germline, CDR1 is MDHEN, CDR2 SYDVKM. Donors were nominally healthy when sampled, though unrecorded immune exposures were likely. The data were obtained in a study of cytomegalovirus exposure and HLA in healthy donors. Regarding the study as a whole: When analyzed later, a missense DCLRE1C variant was found to be linked to TCR beta V- and J-gene trimming. Productive status was seen about 87% or about 30% of the time for most TCR beta V segments in an earlier analysis.

PCR used 60 Vbeta primers and 13 Jbeta primers. Repertoires were generated with immunoSEQ multiplex PCR, while TCRdb's copy carries only in-frame clones and drops some. Of about 160,000 clones listed, almost 80% are singletons. The specimen sequenced was PBMCs. The rearrangement uses TRBV28 and TRBJ2-7; 10 bases align to TRBD2. This clonotype was sampled from a man aged 18 to 29 in good health and CMV-seropositive. This CDR3 is CASSSPSGSSYEQYF. DNA for the CDR3: TGTGCCAGCAGTTCCCCTAGCGGGAGCTCCTACGAGCAGTACTTC.